This TCR beta chain stems from a study of a mutant IDH1 vaccine in newly diagnosed glioma. A note on this clone: Its antigen is not identified.

Germline V gene lookup returns CDR1 ENHRY and CDR2 SYGVKD. This CDR3 comprises 14 residues. The junction had 2 bases not matched to a gene; V was cut back by 3 bases and J by 3 bases. General study points: Pseudoprogression appears to have had no connection to changes in top peripheral T cell clonotypes.

Sample time point: week 5, during vaccination. Each vaccine dose was 300 ug of mutant IDH1 20-mer peptide, with topical imiquimod. TCRdb's copy holds only in-frame clones and misses some; the assay was immunoSEQ multiplex PCR. The sample holds approximately 27,000 clones, around 90% seen once. This chain uses TRBV10-3 with TRBJ2-3; 8 bases are shared with TRBD1. This sequence originates from a man aged 18 to 30 with glioma. Here the sequenced sample was PBMCs, taken from a glioma patient whose treatment included an IDH1 peptide vaccine. DNA for the CDR3: TGTGCCATCAGTGACAGGGGGCAAACAGATACGCAGTATTTT. Translated, it gives CAISDRGQTDTQYF.